This TCR beta chain was sequenced in a study of T-cell reconstitution after alpha-beta-depleted transplantation in children. The library targeted TCRbeta and was prepared with unique molecular identifiers. From the PCR reads, TCRdb called clonotypes with MiXCR, one entry per CDR3 protein. Of 450,000 to 600,000 distinct CDR3 sequences in the sample, approximately 29% were seen once. CDR3 length: 14 amino acids. The germline gives CDR1 MNHNS, CDR2 SASEGT. Trimming stripped 6 bases from V and 5 bases from J, with 16 bases between. This clonotype was seen a handful of times. The source is a human donor who donated a stem cell graft to a child with aplastic anemia. The material was PBMCs from the stem cell graft donor, obtained from the stem cell graft. The V gene is TRBV6-1, the J gene TRBJ2-5, with D perhaps matching TRBD2 (5 bases). CDR3 residues: CASSKNRGHETQYF. CDR3 nucleotides: TGTGCCAGCAGCAAGAATCGGGGTCACGAGACCCAGTACTTC.